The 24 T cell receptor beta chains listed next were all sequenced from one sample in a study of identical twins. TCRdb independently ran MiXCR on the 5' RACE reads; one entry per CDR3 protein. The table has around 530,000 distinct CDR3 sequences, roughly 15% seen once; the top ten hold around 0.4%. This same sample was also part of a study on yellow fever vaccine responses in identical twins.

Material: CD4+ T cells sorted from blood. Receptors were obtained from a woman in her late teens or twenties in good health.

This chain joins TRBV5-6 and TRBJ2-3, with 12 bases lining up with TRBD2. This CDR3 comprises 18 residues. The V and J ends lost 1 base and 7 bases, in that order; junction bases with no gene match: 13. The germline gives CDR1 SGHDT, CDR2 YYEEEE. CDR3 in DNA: TGTGCCAGCAGCTTGAGATCCGGACTAGCGGGGCCCACTCATACGCAGTATTTT. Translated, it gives CASSLRSGLAGPTHTQYF. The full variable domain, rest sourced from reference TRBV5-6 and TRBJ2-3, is DAGVTQSPTHLIKTRGQQVTLRCSPKSGHDTVSWYQQALGQGPQFIFQYYEEEERQRGNFPDRFSGHQFPNYSSELNVNALLLGDSALYLCASSLRSGLAGPTHTQYFGPGTRLTVL.

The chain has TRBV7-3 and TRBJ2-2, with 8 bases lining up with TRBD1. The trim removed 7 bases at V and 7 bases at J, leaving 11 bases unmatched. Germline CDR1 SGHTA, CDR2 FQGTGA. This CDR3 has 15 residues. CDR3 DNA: TGTGCCAGCACCATCCAGGGGGCTAGTGGCGGGGAGCTGTTTTTT. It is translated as CASTIQGASGGELFF.

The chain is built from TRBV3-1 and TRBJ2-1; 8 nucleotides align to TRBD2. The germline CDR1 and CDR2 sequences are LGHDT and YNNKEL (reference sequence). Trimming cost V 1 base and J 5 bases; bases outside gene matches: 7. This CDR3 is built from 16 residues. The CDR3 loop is CASSQAGREANNEQFF. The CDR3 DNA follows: TGTGCCAGCAGCCAAGCTGGGCGGGAGGCCAACAATGAGCAGTTCTTC.

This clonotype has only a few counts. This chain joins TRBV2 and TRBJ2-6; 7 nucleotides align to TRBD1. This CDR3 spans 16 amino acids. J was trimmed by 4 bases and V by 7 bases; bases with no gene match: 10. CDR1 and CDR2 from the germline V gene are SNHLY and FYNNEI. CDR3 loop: CASISKQGYGANVLTF. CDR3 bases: TGTGCCAGCATCTCAAAACAGGGGTACGGGGCCAACGTCCTGACTTTC.

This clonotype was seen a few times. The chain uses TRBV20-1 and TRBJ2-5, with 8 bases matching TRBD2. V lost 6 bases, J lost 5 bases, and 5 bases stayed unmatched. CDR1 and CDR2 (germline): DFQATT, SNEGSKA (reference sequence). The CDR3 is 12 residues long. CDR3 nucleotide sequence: TGCAGTGCACGGACTAGCACGGAGACCCAGTACTTC. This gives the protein CSARTSTETQYF.

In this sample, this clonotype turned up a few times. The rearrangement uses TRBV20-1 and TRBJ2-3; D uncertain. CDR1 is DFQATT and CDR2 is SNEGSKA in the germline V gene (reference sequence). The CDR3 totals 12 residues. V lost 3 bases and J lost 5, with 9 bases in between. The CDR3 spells CSASLGLDTQYF. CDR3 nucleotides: TGCAGTGCTAGCCTGGGGTTAGATACGCAGTATTTT.

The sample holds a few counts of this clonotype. The CDR3 reads CASSLSGEYNEQFF. The DNA of the CDR3 is TGTGCCAGCAGCTTGAGCGGAGAATACAATGAGCAGTTCTTC. The rearrangement uses TRBV7-9 and TRBJ2-1, with D tentatively TRBD2 (5 bases). V was pared by 3 bases and J by 4 bases, with 10 bases between. The CDR3 covers 14 residues. CDR1 is SEHNR and CDR2 is FQNEAQ in the germline V gene (reference sequence).

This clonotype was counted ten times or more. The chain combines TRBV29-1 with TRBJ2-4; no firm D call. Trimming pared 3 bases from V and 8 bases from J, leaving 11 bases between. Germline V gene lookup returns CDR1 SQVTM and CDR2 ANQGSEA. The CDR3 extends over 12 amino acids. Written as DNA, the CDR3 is TGCAGCGTTGAGGAGACATCCGACATTCAGTACTTC. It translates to CSVEETSDIQYF.

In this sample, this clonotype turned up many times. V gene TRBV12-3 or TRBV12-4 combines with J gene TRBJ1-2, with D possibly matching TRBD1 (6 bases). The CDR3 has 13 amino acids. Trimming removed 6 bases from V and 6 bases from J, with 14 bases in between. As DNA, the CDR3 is TGTGCCAGCAGCCGACAGGAGTCTGATGGCTACACCTTC. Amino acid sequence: CASSRQESDGYTF.

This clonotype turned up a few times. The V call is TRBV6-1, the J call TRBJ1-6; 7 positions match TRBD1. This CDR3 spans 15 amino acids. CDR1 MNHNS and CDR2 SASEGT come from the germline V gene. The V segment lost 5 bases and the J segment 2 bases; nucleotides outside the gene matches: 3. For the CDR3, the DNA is TGTGCCAGCAGTCCCGACAGGGCCTATAATTCACCCCTCCACTTT. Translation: CASSPDRAYNSPLHF.

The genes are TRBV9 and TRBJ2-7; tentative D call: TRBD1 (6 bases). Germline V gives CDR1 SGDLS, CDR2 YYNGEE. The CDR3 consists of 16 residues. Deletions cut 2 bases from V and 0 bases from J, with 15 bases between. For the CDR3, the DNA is TGTGCCAGCAGCGTCGGGTTGGGGGCCCCCTCCTACGAGCAGTACTTC. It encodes CASSVGLGAPSYEQYF.

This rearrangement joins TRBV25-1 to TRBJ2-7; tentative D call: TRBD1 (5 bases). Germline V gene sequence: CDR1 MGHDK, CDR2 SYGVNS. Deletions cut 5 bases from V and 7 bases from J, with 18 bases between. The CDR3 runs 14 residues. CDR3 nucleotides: TGTGCCAGCAGTCCGAATGGGGCACCCGGGGAGCAGTACTTC. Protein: CASSPNGAPGEQYF.

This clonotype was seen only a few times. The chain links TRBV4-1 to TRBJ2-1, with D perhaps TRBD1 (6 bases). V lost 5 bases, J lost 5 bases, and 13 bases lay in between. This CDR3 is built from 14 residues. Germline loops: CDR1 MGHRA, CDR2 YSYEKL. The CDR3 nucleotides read TGCGCCAGCAGCTCCCCCCGGGACAACAATGAGCAGTTCTTC. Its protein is CASSSPRDNNEQFF.

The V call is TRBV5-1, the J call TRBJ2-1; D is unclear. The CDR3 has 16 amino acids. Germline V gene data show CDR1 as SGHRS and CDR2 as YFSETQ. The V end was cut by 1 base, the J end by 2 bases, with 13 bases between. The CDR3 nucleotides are TGCGCCAGCAGCTTGATACAGCCCCTTGCCTACAATGAGCAGTTCTTC. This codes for CASSLIQPLAYNEQFF.

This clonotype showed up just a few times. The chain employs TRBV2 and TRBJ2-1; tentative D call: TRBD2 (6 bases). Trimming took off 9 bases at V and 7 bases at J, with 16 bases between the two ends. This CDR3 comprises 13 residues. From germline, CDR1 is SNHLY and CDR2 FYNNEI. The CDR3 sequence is CASRLATVNEQFF. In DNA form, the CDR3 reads TGTGCCAGTCGGCTAGCGACAGTGAATGAGCAGTTCTTC.

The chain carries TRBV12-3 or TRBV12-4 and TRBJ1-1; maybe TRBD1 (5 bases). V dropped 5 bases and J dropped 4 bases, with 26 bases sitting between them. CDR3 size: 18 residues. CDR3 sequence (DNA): TGTGCCAGCAGTGCCCTCGTTACAGGAGTTGCGAGGGGCACTGAAGCTTTCTTT. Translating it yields CASSALVTGVARGTEAFF.

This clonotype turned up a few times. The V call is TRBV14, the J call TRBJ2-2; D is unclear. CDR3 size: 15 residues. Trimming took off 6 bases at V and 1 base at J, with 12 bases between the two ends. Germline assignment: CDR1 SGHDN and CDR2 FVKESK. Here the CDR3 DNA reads TGTGCCAGCAGAAGAGGTAACAAGAACACCGGGGAGCTGTTTTTT. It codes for CASRRGNKNTGELFF.

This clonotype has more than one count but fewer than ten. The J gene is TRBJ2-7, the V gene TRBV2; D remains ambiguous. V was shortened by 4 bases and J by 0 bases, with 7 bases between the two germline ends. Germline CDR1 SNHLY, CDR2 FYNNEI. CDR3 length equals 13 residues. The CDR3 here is CASSVGSSYEQYV. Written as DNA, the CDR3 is TGTGCCAGCAGTGTCGGCAGCTCCTACGAGCAGTACGTC.

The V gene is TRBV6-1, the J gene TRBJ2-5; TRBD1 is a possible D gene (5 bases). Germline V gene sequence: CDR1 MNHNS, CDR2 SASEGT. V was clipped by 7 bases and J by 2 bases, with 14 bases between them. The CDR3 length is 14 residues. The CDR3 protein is CASKSPRDQETQYF. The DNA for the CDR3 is TGTGCCAGCAAGTCCCCCAGGGATCAAGAGACCCAGTACTTC.

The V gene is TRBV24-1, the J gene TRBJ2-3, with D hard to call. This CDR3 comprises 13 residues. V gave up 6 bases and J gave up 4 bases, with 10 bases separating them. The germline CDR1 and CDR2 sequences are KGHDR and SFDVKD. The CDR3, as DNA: TGTGCCACCAGTTCCAGGATCGCAGATACGCAGTATTTT. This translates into CATSSRIADTQYF.

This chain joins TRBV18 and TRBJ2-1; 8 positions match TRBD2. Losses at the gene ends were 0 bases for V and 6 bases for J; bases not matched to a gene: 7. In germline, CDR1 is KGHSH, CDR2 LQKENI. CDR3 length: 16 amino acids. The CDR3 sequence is CASSPPSGGVVNEQFF. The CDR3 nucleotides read TGTGCCAGCTCACCACCCTCGGGGGGGGTGGTCAATGAGCAGTTCTTC.

The CDR3 bases are TGTGCCATCAGTGAGTCCACAGGGATGTCGCCCCGCTTGTACACCTTC. Translated: CAISESTGMSPRLYTF. The rearrangement uses TRBV10-3 and TRBJ1-2, with D perhaps matching TRBD1 (6 bases). The germline V gene encodes CDR1 ENHRY and CDR2 SYGVKD. The V gene lost 0 bases and the J gene lost 11 bases, with 22 bases spanning the gap. The CDR3 loop spans 16 amino acids.

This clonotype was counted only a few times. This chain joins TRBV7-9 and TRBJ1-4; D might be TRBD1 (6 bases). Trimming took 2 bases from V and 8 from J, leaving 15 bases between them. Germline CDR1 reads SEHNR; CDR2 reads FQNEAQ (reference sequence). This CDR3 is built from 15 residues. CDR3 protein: CASSLSTGGGEKLFF. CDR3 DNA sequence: TGTGCCAGCAGCTTATCGACAGGTGGTGGGGAAAAACTGTTTTTT.

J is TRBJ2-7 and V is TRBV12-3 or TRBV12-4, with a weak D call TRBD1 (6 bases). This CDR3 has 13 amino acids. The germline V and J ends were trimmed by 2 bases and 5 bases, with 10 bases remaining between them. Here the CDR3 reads CASSLRQVNEQYF. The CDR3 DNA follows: TGTGCCAGCAGTTTACGACAGGTTAACGAGCAGTACTTC.